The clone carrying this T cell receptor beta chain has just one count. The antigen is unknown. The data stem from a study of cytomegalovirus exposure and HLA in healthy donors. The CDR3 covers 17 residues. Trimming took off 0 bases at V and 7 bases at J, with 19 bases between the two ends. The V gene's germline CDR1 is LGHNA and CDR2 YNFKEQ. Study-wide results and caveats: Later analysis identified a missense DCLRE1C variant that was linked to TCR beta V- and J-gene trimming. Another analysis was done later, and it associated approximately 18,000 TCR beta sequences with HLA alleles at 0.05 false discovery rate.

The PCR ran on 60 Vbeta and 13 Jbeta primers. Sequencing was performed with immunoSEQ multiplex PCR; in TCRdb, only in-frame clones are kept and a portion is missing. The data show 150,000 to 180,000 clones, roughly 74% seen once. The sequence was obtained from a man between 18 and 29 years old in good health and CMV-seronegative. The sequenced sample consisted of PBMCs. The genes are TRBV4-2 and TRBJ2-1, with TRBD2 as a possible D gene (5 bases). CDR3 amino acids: CASSQEVRLHSQNEQFF. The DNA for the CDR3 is TGTGCCAGCAGCCAAGAAGTGAGACTACATTCTCAAAATGAGCAGTTCTTC.